A single sample is the source of the 27 T cell receptor beta chains below, sequenced in a study of cytotoxic CD8 clonotypes in ibrutinib-treated CLL. This table comes from immunoSEQ multiplex PCR, and its TCRdb copy is limited to in-frame clones, with some not included. The profile shows some 120,000 clones, 84% of them singletons. The material sequenced was PBMCs, taken after 24 months of ibrutinib treatment. The receptors here all came from a human donor with chronic lymphocytic leukemia.

The V call is TRBV5-4, the J call TRBJ2-5; 14 nucleotides align to TRBD2. J gave up 5 bases and V 3 bases, and 6 bases lay outside the gene matches. This CDR3 spans 16 amino acids. Germline V CDR1 and CDR2: SGHNT, YYREEE (reference sequence). The CDR3 loop is CASSWGLAGEGETQYF. Here the CDR3 DNA reads TGTGCCAGCAGCTGGGGACTAGCGGGGGAGGGGGAGACCCAGTACTTC.

This chain links TRBV7-9 with TRBJ1-2; D unresolved. Germline CDR1 SEHNR, CDR2 FQNEAQ (reference sequence). Trimming removed 4 bases at V and 2 bases at J, with 5 bases between. This CDR3 spans 12 amino acids. The DNA for the CDR3 is TGTGCCAGCAGCTCCGACAACTATGGCTACACCTTC. This sequence encodes CASSSDNYGYTF.

V is TRBV19 and J is TRBJ1-5, with 7 bases fitting TRBD1. Germline CDR1 and CDR2: LNHDA and SQIVND (reference sequence). This CDR3 contains 11 residues. V trimming: 8 bases; J trimming: 10 bases; junction bases outside the gene matches: 5. The CDR3 nucleotides read TGTGCCAGTTCTAACAGGGGACCCCAGCATTTT. Amino acid sequence: CASSNRGPQHF.

The rearrangement joins TRBV6-6 to TRBJ1-2, with a tentative D call TRBD1 (5 bases). Germline V CDR1 and CDR2: MNHNY, SVGAGI (reference sequence). The CDR3 is made up of 14 amino acids. V was trimmed by 0 bases and J by 2 bases, leaving 7 bases between them. The CDR3 bases are TGTGCCAGCAGTTACTCGGGGGGAAACTATGGCTACACCTTC. It yields the protein CASSYSGGNYGYTF.

This clone has a single count. The chain is built from TRBV12-5 and TRBJ2-2; TRBD1 matches at 10 bases. Germline V lookup: CDR1 LGHNT, CDR2 FRNRAP. With 7 bases clipped from V and 7 bases from J, the junction kept 6 bases outside the gene matches. CDR3 length: 14 residues. The CDR3 is CASAGTGEVGELFF. DNA for the CDR3: TGTGCTAGTGCCGGGACAGGGGAAGTCGGGGAGCTGTTTTTT.

This clone has more than one count but fewer than ten. The chain links TRBV5-4 to TRBJ1-4; 7 bases are a match to TRBD1. The CDR3 consists of 15 residues. CDR1 and CDR2 from the germline V gene are SGHNT and YYREEE (reference sequence). With 5 bases clipped from V and 5 bases from J, the junction kept 9 bases outside the gene matches. The CDR3 region is CASSFTGAGNEKLFF. DNA for the CDR3: TGTGCCAGCAGTTTTACAGGGGCCGGGAATGAAAAACTGTTTTTT.

The chain joins TRBV10-1 to TRBJ1-1; 7 bases match TRBD1. The J segment lost 2 bases and the V segment lost 7 bases, leaving 10 bases of the junction unmatched. Germline V gives CDR1 WNHNN, CDR2 SYGVQD (reference sequence). The CDR3 extends over 15 amino acids. CDR3 in DNA: TGCGCCAGCACAACAGGGGATTACGATAACACTGAAGCTTTCTTT. This sequence encodes CASTTGDYDNTEAFF.

The gene calls are TRBV7-2 and TRBJ2-3; 7 bases line up with TRBD2. After removal of 4 bases from V and 3 bases from J, the junction contained 4 bases not matched to a gene. This CDR3 spans 14 amino acids. The germline gives CDR1 SGHTA, CDR2 FQGNSA. CDR3 DNA sequence: TGTGCCAGCAGCTGGGGGGGTAGGACAGATACGCAGTATTTT. Its translation: CASSWGGRTDTQYF.

This clone was recorded only once. The rearrangement links TRBV19 to TRBJ1-1; no definite D call. This CDR3 contains 14 residues. Germline V gene lookup returns CDR1 LNHDA and CDR2 SQIVND (reference sequence). Between the trimmed V and J ends, which lost 2 bases and 0 bases, there was a span of 7 bases. The CDR3 DNA follows: TGTGCCAGTAGTATAAGAAGCATGAACACTGAAGCTTTCTTT. As protein: CASSIRSMNTEAFF.

The chain joins TRBV19 to TRBJ2-2; D assignment may be TRBD1 or TRBD2 (6 bases each). The germline CDR1 and CDR2 sequences are LNHDA and SQIVND (reference sequence). Trimming removed 7 bases at V and 6 bases at J, with 21 bases between. The CDR3 loop spans 16 amino acids. CDR3 coding DNA: TGTGCCAGTACCAAGGGTACAGGGAGGTCCGCCGGGGAGCTGTTTTTT. Residues: CASTKGTGRSAGELFF.

The chain uses TRBV6-5 and TRBJ2-7; weak D call: TRBD1 (6 bases). The CDR3 totals 14 residues. Germline lookup yields CDR1 MNHEY and CDR2 SVGAGI. The V end was cut by 6 bases, the J end by 0 bases, with 12 bases between. The CDR3 protein is CASRLDRSSYEQYF. The CDR3 coding sequence is TGTGCCAGCAGACTAGACAGGAGCTCCTACGAGCAGTACTTC.

The chain links TRBV6-1 to TRBJ1-3; D is uncertain. CDR3 length: 15 residues. Between the trimmed V and J ends, which lost 2 bases and 2 bases, there was a span of 10 bases. Germline V lookup: CDR1 MNHNS, CDR2 SASEGT. CDR3 in amino acids: CASSETGVTGNTIYF. The CDR3 coding sequence is TGTGCCAGCAGTGAAACGGGAGTGACTGGAAACACCATATATTTT.

J is TRBJ2-2 and V is TRBV6-6; D call uncertain. Per the germline V gene, CDR1 is MNHNY and CDR2 is SVGAGI (reference sequence). V lost 8 bases, J lost 4 bases, and 11 bases lay in between. The CDR3 spans 13 residues. The CDR3 DNA follows: TGTGCCAGCCGTACCCGTCTCACCGGGGAGCTGTTTTTT. It is translated as CASRTRLTGELFF.

This rearrangement joins TRBV28 to TRBJ1-1; D unresolved. The V end was cut by 5 bases, the J end by 10 bases, with 17 bases between. This CDR3 is built from 13 residues. Germline assignment: CDR1 MDHEN and CDR2 SYDVKM. The chain's CDR3 is CASSSFARLAAFF. The CDR3 DNA reads as TGTGCCAGCAGTAGTTTTGCAAGGCTTGCAGCTTTCTTT.

V is TRBV7-6 and J is TRBJ2-2; 7 bases are shared with TRBD1. V was pared by 6 bases and J by 4 bases, with 8 bases of the junction left unmatched. Germline V lookup: CDR1 SGHVS, CDR2 FNYEAQ. The CDR3 loop spans 15 amino acids. Here the CDR3 DNA reads TGTGCCAGCAGGAGTTACACAGGGGTCACCGGGGAGCTGTTTTTT. Its translation: CASRSYTGVTGELFF.

The sample holds one count of this clone. The chain recombines TRBV27 with TRBJ2-1; 9 nucleotides match TRBD1. Germline assignment: CDR1 MNHEY and CDR2 SMNVEV (reference sequence). This CDR3 comprises 17 residues. Trimming took 5 bases from V and 1 from J; bases not matched to a gene: 9. The CDR3 here is CASSPELGTGSYNEQFF. The CDR3 bases are TGTGCCAGCAGTCCGGAACTGGGGACAGGGTCCTACAATGAGCAGTTCTTC.

This clone was observed a single time. The CDR3 region is CASSPPAPGTEAFF. As DNA, the CDR3 is TGTGCCAGCAGCCCCCCGGCCCCGGGCACTGAAGCTTTCTTT. V gene TRBV7-2 combines with J gene TRBJ1-1, with D uncertain. The CDR3 is 14 residues long. CDR1 SGHTA and CDR2 FQGNSA come from the germline V gene. V gave up 5 bases and J gave up 4 bases, with 14 bases separating them.

This clone has only one observation. The chain links TRBV6-5 to TRBJ2-3, with D tentatively TRBD2 (5 bases). Trimming stripped 2 bases from V and 2 bases from J, with 11 bases between. The V gene's germline CDR1 is MNHEY and CDR2 SVGAGI. The CDR3 has 15 residues. The CDR3 protein is CASSYDRRVTDTQYF. The CDR3 region has the DNA TGTGCCAGCAGTTACGATAGGCGGGTCACAGATACGCAGTATTTT.

This chain joins TRBV6-5 and TRBJ2-7; no reliable D call. Germline lookup yields CDR1 MNHEY and CDR2 SVGAGI. CDR3 length: 13 residues. Trimming took off 2 bases at V and 3 bases at J, with 8 bases between the two ends. CDR3: CASSYKNYYEQYF. For the CDR3, the DNA is TGTGCCAGCAGTTACAAAAATTACTACGAGCAGTACTTC.

This chain links TRBV6-1 with TRBJ1-6; a weak D match, TRBD1 (5 bases). The CDR3 spans 15 residues. CDR1 MNHNS and CDR2 SASEGT come from the germline V gene. V shed 3 bases and J shed 3 bases, with 9 bases lying between them. The CDR3 DNA sequence: TGTGCCAGCAGTGATCGGGGGATCTATAATTCACCCCTCCACTTT. Protein: CASSDRGIYNSPLHF.

This chain joins TRBV5-1 and TRBJ1-2; no firm D call. Germline lookup yields CDR1 SGHRS and CDR2 YFSETQ. V was trimmed by 4 bases and J by 4 bases, leaving 14 bases between them. This CDR3 has 14 amino acids. CDR3 region: CASSRGRDRYGYTF. As DNA, the CDR3 is TGCGCCAGCAGCCGAGGAAGGGATCGCTATGGCTACACCTTC.

The chain uses TRBV7-2 and TRBJ1-3; no clear D. CDR1 SGHTA and CDR2 FQGNSA come from the germline V gene. The CDR3 totals 14 residues. The V end was cut by 5 bases, the J end by 0 bases, with 8 bases between. Written as DNA, the CDR3 is TGTGCCAGCAGCCGGGCGCCCTCTGGAAACACCATATATTTT. Its translation is CASSRAPSGNTIYF.

The rearrangement uses TRBV7-9 and TRBJ1-4; 7 positions match TRBD1. The CDR3 length is 15 residues. V shed 1 base and J 2 bases; nucleotides not matched to a gene: 1. In germline, CDR1 is SEHNR, CDR2 FQNEAQ (reference sequence). CDR3 nucleotide sequence: TGTGCCAGCAGCTTAGAGGGGGCGACTAATGAAAAACTGTTTTTT. Its protein product is CASSLEGATNEKLFF.

This clone occurred once. J is TRBJ1-1 and V is TRBV7-2; D might be TRBD1 (6 bases). This CDR3 has 14 residues. The V end was cut by 5 bases, the J end by 2 bases, with 12 bases between. Germline values: CDR1 SGHTA, CDR2 FQGNSA. DNA for the CDR3: TGTGCCAGCAGCCTTTTACAGGGAAACACTGAAGCTTTCTTT. It translates to CASSLLQGNTEAFF.

This sequence joins TRBV29-1 and TRBJ2-1; D is uncertain. CDR1 SQVTM and CDR2 ANQGSEA come from the germline V gene. CDR3 length equals 15 residues. With 6 bases removed from V and 0 bases from J, the gap between germline ends came to 15 bases. The CDR3, as DNA: TGCAGCGTCCCTTCCTCCGGTTACTCCTACAATGAGCAGTTCTTC. Protein product: CSVPSSGYSYNEQFF.

This clone rates as medium-sized. CDR3 sequence (DNA): TGTGCCAGCAGCTGGGACGGTTTTGGTACTGAAGCTTTCTTT. It specifies CASSWDGFGTEAFF. The V and J genes are TRBV11-2 and TRBJ1-1, with a possible D match to TRBD1 (5 bases). From germline, CDR1 is SGHAT and CDR2 FQNNGV. Trimming took 4 bases from V and 5 from J, leaving 14 bases between them. The CDR3 totals 14 residues.

The gene calls are TRBV19 and TRBJ2-3; a weak D match, TRBD2 (7 bases). Trimming left V 3 bases short and J 6 bases short, with 13 bases between. This CDR3 spans 14 amino acids. Germline lookup yields CDR1 LNHDA and CDR2 SQIVND (reference sequence). The CDR3 loop is CASSIGGQLDTQYF. DNA of the CDR3: TGTGCCAGTAGTATCGGGGGGCAGTTGGATACGCAGTATTTT.